Presented here are 30 T cell receptor beta chains from one specimen sequenced in a study of immune cell composition in non-small cell lung cancer. The repertoire was sequenced with immunoSEQ multiplex PCR; TCRdb's copy has only in-frame clones and lacks some. The sample has some 3,000 clones; about 83% are singletons. The specimen was lung tumor tissue. These receptor sequences come from a human donor with non-small cell lung cancer.

V gene TRBV5-1 combines with J gene TRBJ2-7, with 8 bases aligning to TRBD1. The CDR3 contains 13 residues. With V trimmed by 0 bases and J by 6 bases, 2 bases remained unmatched. Germline loops: CDR1 SGHRS, CDR2 YFSETQ. The CDR3 protein is CASSLGDRSEQYF. The CDR3 DNA sequence: TGCGCCAGCAGCTTGGGGGACAGGTCCGAGCAGTACTTC. Full variable domain (missing parts from reference TRBV5-1 and TRBJ2-7): KAGVTQTPRYLIKTRGQQVTLSCSPISGHRSVSWYQQTPGQGLQFLFEYFSETQRNKGNFPGRFSGRQFSNSRSEMNVSTLELGDSALYLCASSLGDRSEQYFGPGTRLTVT.

This chain connects TRBV10-2 to TRBJ1-1, with D perhaps TRBD1 (5 bases). The CDR3 loop spans 12 amino acids. With 8 bases removed from V and 6 bases from J, the gap between germline ends came to 13 bases. CDR1 and CDR2 from the germline V gene are WSHSY and SAAADI. The CDR3 sequence is CASAGPKSEAFF. CDR3 DNA sequence: TGCGCCAGCGCAGGGCCGAAGTCTGAAGCTTTCTTT.

This rearrangement joins TRBV7-2 to TRBJ2-7, with 7 bases aligning to TRBD1. Trimming took 0 bases from V and 6 from J; bases not matched to a gene: 8. CDR1 is SGHTA, CDR2 FQGNSA, per germline. The length of the CDR3 is 15 residues. DNA of the CDR3: TGTGCCAGCAGCTTAGCGACAGGGCAGGGATCCGAGCAGTACTTC. Protein sequence: CASSLATGQGSEQYF.

The CDR3 nucleotides read TGTGCCAGTAGTGTTAGAGACAATCAGCCCCAGCATTTT. Its protein is CASSVRDNQPQHF. The chain is built from TRBV19 and TRBJ1-5, with D uncertain. From germline, CDR1 is LNHDA and CDR2 SQIVND (reference sequence). V shed 5 bases and J shed 3 bases, with 8 bases lying between them. This CDR3 contains 13 residues.

The rearrangement links TRBV7-9 to TRBJ1-6; D is possibly TRBD1 (5 bases). Between the trimmed V and J ends, which lost 1 base and 1 base, there was a span of 11 bases. The CDR3 runs 17 residues. Germline values: CDR1 SEHNR, CDR2 FQNEAQ (reference sequence). CDR3 amino acids: CASSLGGGESYNSPLHF. The CDR3 region has the DNA TGTGCCAGCAGCTTAGGGGGGGGTGAATCCTATAATTCACCCCTCCACTTT.

In its sample, this clone is medium-sized (0.01 to 0.1%). This chain connects TRBV7-3 to TRBJ1-1; D is unresolved. The V end lost 4 bases, the J end lost 0 bases, and 6 bases lay between the germline ends. Per the germline V gene, CDR1 is SGHTA and CDR2 is FQGTGA. The CDR3 loop spans 13 amino acids. CDR3 loop: CASSYTVNTEAFF. CDR3 DNA sequence: TGTGCCAGCAGCTATACGGTGAACACTGAAGCTTTCTTT.

The genes are TRBV5-1 and TRBJ2-6; weak D call: TRBD1 (5 bases). V dropped 4 bases and J dropped 0 bases, with 11 bases sitting between them. Per the germline V gene, CDR1 is SGHRS and CDR2 is YFSETQ. This CDR3 has 16 amino acids. CDR3 coding DNA: TGCGCCAGCAGCCCCGGACATACCTCTGGGGCCAACGTCCTGACTTTC. Protein product: CASSPGHTSGANVLTF. Full variable domain (remainder filled in from reference TRBV5-1 and TRBJ2-6): KAGVTQTPRYLIKTRGQQVTLSCSPISGHRSVSWYQQTPGQGLQFLFEYFSETQRNKGNFPGRFSGRQFSNSRSEMNVSTLELGDSALYLCASSPGHTSGANVLTFGAGSRLTVL.

The rearrangement links TRBV5-6 to TRBJ1-2; 9 nucleotides align to TRBD1. This CDR3 comprises 14 residues. Germline trimming cut 4 bases from V and 8 bases from J; bases unmatched to any gene: 9. Per germline, CDR1 SGHDT and CDR2 YYEEEE. This CDR3 is CASSRETGGGGYTF. DNA for the CDR3: TGTGCCAGCAGCCGAGAGACAGGGGGAGGAGGCTACACCTTC. Combining the CDR3 with reference TRBV5-6 and TRBJ1-2 gives the whole variable domain DAGVTQSPTHLIKTRGQQVTLRCSPKSGHDTVSWYQQALGQGPQFIFQYYEEEERQRGNFPDRFSGHQFPNYSSELNVNALLLGDSALYLCASSRETGGGGYTFGSGTRLTVV.

The J gene is TRBJ2-7, the V gene TRBV5-1; 7 positions match TRBD1. Germline V gives CDR1 SGHRS, CDR2 YFSETQ. The length of the CDR3 is 15 residues. With V trimmed by 4 bases and J by 2 bases, 9 bases remained unmatched. The CDR3 spells CASSQQGTSTYEQYF. For the CDR3, the DNA is TGCGCCAGCAGCCAACAGGGGACCTCAACCTACGAGCAGTACTTC. Combining the CDR3 with reference TRBV5-1 and TRBJ2-7 gives the whole variable domain KAGVTQTPRYLIKTRGQQVTLSCSPISGHRSVSWYQQTPGQGLQFLFEYFSETQRNKGNFPGRFSGRQFSNSRSEMNVSTLELGDSALYLCASSQQGTSTYEQYFGPGTRLTVT.

This chain connects TRBV19 to TRBJ1-1, with 7 bases fitting TRBD1. Germline-derived CDR1 and CDR2 are LNHDA and SQIVND (reference sequence). CDR3 size: 15 residues. The ends lost 5 bases at V and 5 bases at J; junction bases unmatched: 11. The CDR3: CASSLKTGLRTEAFF. In DNA form, the CDR3 reads TGTGCCAGTAGTCTCAAGACAGGGCTCAGGACTGAAGCTTTCTTT.

The V call is TRBV4-3, the J call TRBJ2-3; 7 bases are shared with TRBD2. The V gene end was trimmed by 0 bases and the J gene end by 2 bases; junction bases not matched to a gene: 5. The germline gives CDR1 LGHNA, CDR2 YSLEER. The CDR3 loop spans 16 amino acids. The CDR3 region is CASSQDSGAPTDTQYF. As DNA, the CDR3 is TGCGCCAGCAGCCAAGACAGCGGGGCACCCACAGATACGCAGTATTTT.

The rearrangement links TRBV30 to TRBJ2-7; 10 bases map to TRBD2. V trimming: 0 bases; J trimming: 4 bases; junction bases outside the gene matches: 12. In germline, CDR1 is GTSNPN, CDR2 SVGIG (reference sequence). This CDR3 spans 17 amino acids. The CDR3 loop is CAWSVLSLAGGIYEQYF. The CDR3 bases are TGTGCCTGGAGTGTACTTAGCTTAGCGGGGGGAATATACGAGCAGTACTTC.

The V call is TRBV5-1, the J call TRBJ2-7; D might be TRBD2 (5 bases). The CDR3 runs 16 residues. Trimming left V 4 bases short and J 5 bases short, with 22 bases between. Germline V lookup: CDR1 SGHRS, CDR2 YFSETQ. The CDR3 here is CASSPGRAGYRDEQYF. In DNA form, the CDR3 reads TGCGCCAGCAGCCCTGGCCGGGCGGGCTACCGCGACGAGCAGTACTTC.

The chain has TRBV29-1 and TRBJ2-1, with D tentatively TRBD2 (7 bases). Germline CDR1 reads SQVTM; CDR2 reads ANQGSEA. Trimming stripped 2 bases from V and 4 bases from J, with 18 bases between. The CDR3 consists of 16 residues. The CDR3, as DNA: TGCAGCGTTGAAAAGGGAAGAGGGGGGGGTTACAATGAGCAGTTCTTC. Its translation is CSVEKGRGGGYNEQFF.

The genes are TRBV5-5 and TRBJ2-1; 9 bases are shared with TRBD2. Germline V lookup: CDR1 SGHKS, CDR2 YYEKEE (reference sequence). The J segment lost 10 bases and the V segment lost 0 bases, leaving 11 bases of the junction unmatched. The CDR3 consists of 16 residues. The CDR3 reads CASSLDPSGAGWEQFF. CDR3 nucleotide sequence: TGTGCCAGCAGCTTGGACCCTAGCGGGGCTGGATGGGAGCAGTTCTTC.

The V call is TRBV7-2, the J call TRBJ2-1, with unresolved D. There are 12 residues in the CDR3. Trimming took off 5 bases at V and 9 bases at J, with 11 bases between the two ends. The germline V gene encodes CDR1 SGHTA and CDR2 FQGNSA. The CDR3 is CASSAASIEQFF. DNA of the CDR3: TGTGCCAGCAGCGCGGCGAGCATTGAGCAGTTCTTC.

With respect to this clone: Its ends do not fully match the called genes, so a read error is possible. The rearrangement links TRBV7-2 to TRBJ1-3; 8 bases fit TRBD1. The CDR3 totals 12 residues. Germline V CDR1 and CDR2: SGHTA, FQGNSA. CDR3 bases: TGTGCCAGCAGCCTGAACCGGGACAGGCTTGATTTT. Translated, it gives CASSLNRDRLDF.

The chain uses TRBV6-1 and TRBJ2-5, with 12 bases that match TRBD2. Germline V gene sequence: CDR1 MNHNS, CDR2 SASEGT. The CDR3 extends over 15 amino acids. V trimming: 8 bases; J trimming: 2 bases; junction bases outside the gene matches: 6. The CDR3 bases are TGTGCCAGCGCTAGCGGGGGGGCTTGGCAAGAGACCCAGTACTTC. It specifies CASASGGAWQETQYF.

This clone was detected only once. The chain is built from TRBV7-2 and TRBJ1-6, with 8 bases aligning to TRBD1. CDR3 size: 16 residues. Germline CDR1 SGHTA, CDR2 FQGNSA. V trimming: 0 bases; J trimming: 7 bases; junction bases outside the gene matches: 5. CDR3 nucleotide sequence: TGTGCCAGCAGCTTAGCGTCAGGGGGCGCAAATTCACCCCTCCACTTT. Translation: CASSLASGGANSPLHF.

V usage is TRBV9 and J usage is TRBJ1-3; 8 positions match TRBD1. V shed 3 bases and J 4 bases; nucleotides not matched to a gene: 6. The germline V gene encodes CDR1 SGDLS and CDR2 YYNGEE. The CDR3 sequence is 15 residues long. CDR3 in amino acids: CASSAPRDRGNTIYF. CDR3 DNA sequence: TGTGCCAGCAGCGCGCCGAGGGACAGGGGAAACACCATATATTTT.

The J gene is TRBJ1-1, the V gene TRBV29-1; a weak D match, TRBD1 (6 bases). The CDR3 sequence is 12 residues long. The germline V gene encodes CDR1 SQVTM and CDR2 ANQGSEA. The germline V and J ends were trimmed by 8 bases and 4 bases, with 14 bases remaining between them. CDR3 DNA sequence: TGCAGCTCAAAGACAGGATTCACTGAAGCTTTCTTT. Amino acid sequence: CSSKTGFTEAFF.

The chain joins TRBV2 to TRBJ2-3; D is perhaps TRBD2 (7 bases). CDR1 SNHLY and CDR2 FYNNEI come from the germline V gene. The CDR3 loop spans 16 amino acids. The germline V and J ends were trimmed by 6 bases and 2 bases, with 18 bases remaining between them. The CDR3 reads CASSELGGGPTDTQYF. In DNA form, the CDR3 reads TGTGCCAGCAGCGAGTTGGGGGGGGGCCCCACAGATACGCAGTATTTT. Together with reference TRBV2 and TRBJ2-3, the CDR3 gives the full variable domain: EPEVTQTPSHQVTQMGQEVILRCVPISNHLYFYWYRQILGQKVEFLVSFYNNEISEKSEIFDDQFSVERPDGSNFTLKIRSTKLEDSAMYFCASSELGGGPTDTQYFGPGTRLTVL.

The J gene is TRBJ2-7, the V gene TRBV29-1; D is unclear. Trimming shortened V by 1 base and J by 2 bases, and 6 bases separated the two germline ends. Germline lookup yields CDR1 SQVTM and CDR2 ANQGSEA. The CDR3 consists of 12 residues. The CDR3 DNA sequence: TGCAGCGTTGAAGTTGCAGCCTACGAGCAGTACTTC. Its translation: CSVEVAAYEQYF.

The J gene is TRBJ1-1, the V gene TRBV6-1; possible D gene TRBD1, 5 bases. CDR1 is MNHNS, CDR2 SASEGT, per germline. This CDR3 spans 13 amino acids. Trimming removed 5 bases from V and 1 base from J, with 8 bases in between. The CDR3 spells CASSQRGNTEAFF. The CDR3 bases are TGTGCCAGCAGTCAAAGGGGGAACACTGAAGCTTTCTTT.

This clone was counted only a few times. CDR3: CASSPRTSGGYEQYF. CDR3 bases: TGTGCCAGCAGCCCTCGGACTAGCGGGGGTTACGAGCAGTACTTC. The rearrangement uses TRBV6-5 and TRBJ2-7; 13 bases are a match to TRBD2. CDR3 length: 15 amino acids. Germline V gene lookup returns CDR1 MNHEY and CDR2 SVGAGI. The V gene end was trimmed by 6 bases and the J gene end by 4 bases; junction bases not matched to a gene: 6.

The J gene is TRBJ2-1, the V gene TRBV4-2, with 13 bases matching TRBD2. CDR3 length equals 17 residues. Germline CDR1 and CDR2: LGHNA and YNFKEQ. The V segment lost 0 bases and the J segment 5 bases; nucleotides outside the gene matches: 4. CDR3 sequence: CASSQEKLAGGDNEQFF. CDR3 DNA sequence: TGTGCCAGCAGCCAAGAAAAACTAGCGGGGGGGGACAATGAGCAGTTCTTC.

This clone was seen only a few times. This rearrangement joins TRBV7-9 to TRBJ2-1; 8 nucleotides match TRBD2. Germline V lookup: CDR1 SEHNR, CDR2 FQNEAQ (reference sequence). Trimming cost V 5 bases and J 1 base; bases outside gene matches: 7. The CDR3 runs to 16 residues. In DNA, the CDR3 is TGTGCCAGCAGCCTATCAACGGGGGGGTCCTACAATGAGCAGTTCTTC. Protein sequence: CASSLSTGGSYNEQFF. Variable domain in full (rest from reference TRBV7-9 and TRBJ2-1): DTGVSQNPRHKITKRGQNVTFRCDPISEHNRLYWYRQTLGQGPEFLTYFQNEAQLEKSRLLSDRFSAERPKGSFSTLEIQRTEQGDSAMYLCASSLSTGGSYNEQFFGPGTRLTVL.

V is TRBV5-1 and J is TRBJ1-6; D is perhaps TRBD1 (6 bases). The CDR3 has 15 residues. The germline CDR1 and CDR2 sequences are SGHRS and YFSETQ. The germline V and J ends were trimmed by 0 bases and 7 bases, with 11 bases remaining between them. DNA of the CDR3: TGCGCCAGCAGCTTGGATCAACAGGGCAATTCACCCCTCCACTTT. Residues: CASSLDQQGNSPLHF.

This clone was detected a few times. The gene calls are TRBV19 and TRBJ2-5, with D possibly being TRBD2 (5 bases). This CDR3 is built from 13 residues. Per germline, CDR1 LNHDA and CDR2 SQIVND (reference sequence). Trimming shortened V by 5 bases and J by 5 bases, and 12 bases separated the two germline ends. Here the CDR3 reads CASSSGLSETQYF. The CDR3 bases are TGTGCCAGTAGTTCTGGACTGTCGGAGACCCAGTACTTC. The entire variable domain, with the rest obtained from reference TRBV19 and TRBJ2-5, is as follows: DGGITQSPKYLFRKEGQNVTLSCEQNLNHDAMYWYRQDPGQGLRLIYYSQIVNDFQKGDIAEGYSVSREKKESFPLTVTSAQKNPTAFYLCASSSGLSETQYFGPGTRLLVL.

This sequence joins TRBV27 and TRBJ2-5, with a weak D call TRBD1 (5 bases). Trimming removed 6 bases from V and 4 bases from J, with 9 bases in between. This CDR3 is built from 12 residues. The V gene's germline CDR1 is MNHEY and CDR2 SMNVEV (reference sequence). The CDR3, as DNA: TGTGCCAGCAGCCCTGGGGCAGAGACCCAGTACTTC. Translating gives CASSPGAETQYF.